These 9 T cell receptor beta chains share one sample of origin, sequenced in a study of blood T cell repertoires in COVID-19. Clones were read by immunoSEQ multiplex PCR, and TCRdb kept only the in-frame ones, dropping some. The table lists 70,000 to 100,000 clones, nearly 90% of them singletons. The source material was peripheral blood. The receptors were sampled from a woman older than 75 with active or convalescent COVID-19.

CDR3 protein: CASSIHRGLVEKLFF. In DNA, the CDR3 is TGTGCCAGCAGTATACACAGGGGGCTAGTCGAAAAACTGTTTTTT. The J gene is TRBJ1-4, the V gene TRBV28, with 9 bases fitting TRBD1. The CDR3 is 15 amino acids. V shed 5 bases, J shed 8 bases, and the junction held 9 bases outside the gene matches. The V gene's germline CDR1 is MDHEN and CDR2 SYDVKM.

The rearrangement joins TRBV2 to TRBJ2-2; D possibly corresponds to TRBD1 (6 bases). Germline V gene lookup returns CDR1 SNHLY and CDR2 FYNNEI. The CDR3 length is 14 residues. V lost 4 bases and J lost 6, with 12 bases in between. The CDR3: CASSGTDGAGELFF. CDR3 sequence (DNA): TGTGCCAGCAGTGGGACAGACGGGGCCGGGGAGCTGTTTTTT.

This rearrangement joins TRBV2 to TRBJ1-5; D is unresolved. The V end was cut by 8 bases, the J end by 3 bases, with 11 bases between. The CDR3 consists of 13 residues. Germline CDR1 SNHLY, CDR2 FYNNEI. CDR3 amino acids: CASGPGFNQPQHF. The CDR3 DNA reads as TGTGCCAGCGGTCCAGGATTCAATCAGCCCCAGCATTTT.

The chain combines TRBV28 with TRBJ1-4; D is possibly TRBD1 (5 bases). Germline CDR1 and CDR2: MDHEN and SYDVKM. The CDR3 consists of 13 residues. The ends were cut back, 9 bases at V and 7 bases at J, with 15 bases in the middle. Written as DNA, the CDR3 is TGTGCCAGTCGAGCAGGGTCGAGTGAAAAACTGTTTTTT. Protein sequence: CASRAGSSEKLFF. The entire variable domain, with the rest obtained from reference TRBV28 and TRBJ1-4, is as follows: DVKVTQSSRYLVKRTGEKVFLECVQDMDHENMFWYRQDPGLGLRLIYFSYDVKMKEKGDIPEGYSVSREKKERFSLILESASTNQTSMYLCASRAGSSEKLFFGSGTQLSVL.

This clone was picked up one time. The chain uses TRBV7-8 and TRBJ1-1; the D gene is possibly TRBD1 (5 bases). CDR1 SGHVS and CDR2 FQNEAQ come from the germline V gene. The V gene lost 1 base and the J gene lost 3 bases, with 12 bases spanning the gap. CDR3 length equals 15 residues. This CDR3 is CASSLGRATYTEAFF. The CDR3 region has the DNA TGTGCCAGCAGCTTAGGCAGGGCGACGTACACTGAAGCTTTCTTT.

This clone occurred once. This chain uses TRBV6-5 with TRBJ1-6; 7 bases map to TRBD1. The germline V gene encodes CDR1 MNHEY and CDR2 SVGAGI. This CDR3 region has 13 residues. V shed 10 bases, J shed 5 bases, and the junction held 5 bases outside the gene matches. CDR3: CATVQGNNSPLHF. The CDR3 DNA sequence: TGTGCCACCGTACAGGGGAATAATTCACCCCTCCACTTT.

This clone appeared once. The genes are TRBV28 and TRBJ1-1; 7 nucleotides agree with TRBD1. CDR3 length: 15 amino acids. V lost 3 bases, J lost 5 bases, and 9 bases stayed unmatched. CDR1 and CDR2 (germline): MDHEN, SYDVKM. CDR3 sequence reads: CASSLEGAVGTEAFF. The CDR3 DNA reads TGTGCCAGCAGTTTGGAGGGGGCTGTGGGGACTGAAGCTTTCTTT.

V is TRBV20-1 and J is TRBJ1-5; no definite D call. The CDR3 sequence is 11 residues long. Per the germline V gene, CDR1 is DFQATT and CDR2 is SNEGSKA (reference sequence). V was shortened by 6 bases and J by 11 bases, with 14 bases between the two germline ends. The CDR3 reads CSARDSLAQHF. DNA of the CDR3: TGCAGTGCCCGCGACTCCTTGGCCCAGCATTTT.

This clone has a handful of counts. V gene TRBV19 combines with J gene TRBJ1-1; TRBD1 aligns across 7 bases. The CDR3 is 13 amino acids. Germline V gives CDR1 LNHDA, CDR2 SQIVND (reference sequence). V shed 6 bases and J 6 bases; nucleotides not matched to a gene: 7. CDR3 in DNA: TGTGCCAGTAGGCTACAGGGGAGACCTGAAGCTTTCTTT. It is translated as CASRLQGRPEAFF.